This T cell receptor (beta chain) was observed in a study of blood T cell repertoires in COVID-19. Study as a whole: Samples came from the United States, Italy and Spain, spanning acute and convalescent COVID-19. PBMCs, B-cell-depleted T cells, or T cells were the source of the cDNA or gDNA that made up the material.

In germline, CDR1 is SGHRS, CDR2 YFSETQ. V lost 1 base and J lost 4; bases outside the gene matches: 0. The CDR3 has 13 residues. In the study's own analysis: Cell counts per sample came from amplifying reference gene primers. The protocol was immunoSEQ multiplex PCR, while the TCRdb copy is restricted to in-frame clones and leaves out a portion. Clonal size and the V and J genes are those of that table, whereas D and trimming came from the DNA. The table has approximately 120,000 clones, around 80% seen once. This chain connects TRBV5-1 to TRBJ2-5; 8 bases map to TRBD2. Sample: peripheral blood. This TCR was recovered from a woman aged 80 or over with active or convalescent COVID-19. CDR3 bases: TGCGCCAGCAGCTTGCTAGCGGGAGAGACCCAGTACTTC. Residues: CASSLLAGETQYF.